This entry lists 13 T cell receptor beta chains sequenced from one sample in a study of T-cell memory formation after mild COVID-19. MiXCR was run by TCRdb on the 5' RACE reads, yielding one entry per CDR3 protein. The sample consists of 400,000 to 500,000 distinct CDR3 sequences, roughly 18% of them appearing once. The specimen was PBMCs or a T cell subset sorted from them (not recorded which). These receptors originate from a man younger than 35 who had mild COVID-19 (a few samples of this study predate the infection). Cell type and time point are not known.

There are a few counts of this clonotype. The chain uses TRBV3-1 and TRBJ1-2; D remains ambiguous. V was trimmed by 0 bases and J by 7 bases, leaving 21 bases between them. CDR1 is LGHDT, CDR2 YNNKEL, per germline (reference sequence). This CDR3 is built from 17 residues. CDR3 sequence (DNA): TGTGCCAGCAGCCAAGATCCCTCCGGACTTTCCCTAGGTGGCTACACCTTC. This gives the protein CASSQDPSGLSLGGYTF.

The J gene is TRBJ2-5, the V gene TRBV11-2; D could derive from TRBD1 or TRBD2 (5 bases each). Trimming removed 5 bases from V and 4 bases from J, with 14 bases in between. Germline assignment: CDR1 SGHAT and CDR2 FQNNGV. The CDR3 totals 14 residues. CDR3 protein: CASSPGARGETQYF. CDR3 DNA sequence: TGTGCCAGCAGCCCCGGGGCCCGAGGAGAGACCCAGTACTTC. Filled out from reference TRBV11-2 and TRBJ2-5, the complete variable domain reads EAGVAQSPRYKIIEKRQSVAFWCNPISGHATLYWYQQILGQGPKLLIQFQNNGVVDDSQLPKDRFSAERLKGVDSTLKIQPAKLEDSAVYLCASSPGARGETQYFGPGTRLLVL.

This clonotype has only a few counts. CDR3 protein: CASSSTRNYGYTF. The CDR3 DNA follows: TGTGCCAGCAGCTCGACGAGAAACTATGGCTACACCTTC. The chain combines TRBV7-2 with TRBJ1-2; D unclear. CDR1 SGHTA and CDR2 FQGNSA come from the germline V gene. This CDR3 comprises 13 residues. V lost 4 bases, J lost 2 bases, and 8 bases lay in between.

J is TRBJ2-1 and V is TRBV10-3, with 9 bases fitting TRBD2. Germline trimming cut 6 bases from V and 8 bases from J; bases unmatched to any gene: 11. This CDR3 has 15 residues. Germline CDR1 ENHRY, CDR2 SYGVKD. CDR3 sequence: CAISVGGLASYEQFF. Written as DNA, the CDR3 is TGTGCCATCAGCGTCGGCGGACTAGCGAGCTATGAGCAGTTCTTC.

The chain combines TRBV4-3 with TRBJ1-2, with D hard to call. Germline V gene data show CDR1 as LGHNA and CDR2 as YSLEER. V was clipped by 0 bases and J by 0 bases, with 8 bases between them. CDR3 length: 15 amino acids. The CDR3 region is CASSQDHGANYGYTF. CDR3 DNA: TGCGCCAGCAGCCAAGATCACGGGGCTAACTATGGCTACACCTTC.

The chain recombines TRBV4-1 with TRBJ2-7, with 8 bases identical to TRBD2. The V gene end was trimmed by 1 base and the J gene end by 3 bases; junction bases not matched to a gene: 5. The CDR3 totals 15 residues. Germline V CDR1 and CDR2: MGHRA, YSYEKL. The CDR3 loop is CASSQGLAGDYEQYF. For the CDR3, the DNA is TGCGCCAGCAGCCAAGGCCTAGCGGGTGACTACGAGCAGTACTTC.

This clonotype was observed a handful of times. V usage is TRBV9 and J usage is TRBJ2-1; a weak D match, TRBD2 (5 bases). Germline CDR1 and CDR2: SGDLS and YYNGEE. This CDR3 comprises 14 residues. Trimming removed 3 bases at V and 4 bases at J, with 11 bases between. CDR3 region: CASSGPPGYNEQFF. As DNA, the CDR3 is TGTGCCAGCAGCGGACCCCCGGGATACAATGAGCAGTTCTTC. Based on the CDR3 plus reference TRBV9 and TRBJ2-1, the full variable domain is DSGVTQTPKHLITATGQRVTLRCSPRSGDLSVYWYQQSLDQGLQFLIQYYNGEERAKGNILERFSAQQFPDLHSELNLSSLELGDSALYFCASSGPPGYNEQFFGPGTRLTVL.

This clonotype was picked up a small number of times. The chain has TRBV3-1 and TRBJ2-5; D remains ambiguous. The CDR3 contains 16 residues. V lost 0 bases and J lost 3, with 14 bases in between. Germline CDR1 LGHDT, CDR2 YNNKEL (reference sequence). CDR3 residues: CASSQDFSNAEETQYF. The CDR3 DNA sequence: TGTGCCAGCAGCCAAGATTTCTCAAACGCTGAAGAGACCCAGTACTTC.

The rearrangement joins TRBV29-1 to TRBJ2-1; 7 bases align to TRBD1. Unmatched junction bases numbered 6, after V lost 0 bases and J lost 16 bases. The CDR3 contains 11 residues. CDR1 SQVTM and CDR2 ANQGSEA come from the germline V gene. CDR3 sequence reads: CSVEETGMCFF. CDR3 in DNA: TGCAGCGTTGAAGAGACAGGGATGTGCTTCTTC.

This clonotype was seen more than once but under ten times. The chain has TRBV24-1 and TRBJ2-2, with D unresolved. The V end lost 1 base, the J end lost 0 bases, and 11 bases lay between the germline ends. Germline V lookup: CDR1 KGHDR, CDR2 SFDVKD. CDR3 size: 17 residues. The CDR3 is CATSDLGVGANTGELFF. In DNA, the CDR3 is TGTGCCACCAGTGATTTAGGCGTCGGAGCGAACACCGGGGAGCTGTTTTTT.

The V and J genes are TRBV5-4 and TRBJ2-1, with 9 bases aligning to TRBD1. Germline V lookup: CDR1 SGHNT, CDR2 YYREEE (reference sequence). V trimming: 4 bases; J trimming: 0 bases; junction bases outside the gene matches: 11. The CDR3 has 18 amino acids. CDR3 DNA sequence: TGTGCCAGCAGCCAGACAGGGGGAAGGATTGTCTCCTACAATGAGCAGTTCTTC. As protein: CASSQTGGRIVSYNEQFF.

The chain carries TRBV20-1 and TRBJ2-7; TRBD2 matches 12 bases. CDR3 length equals 13 residues. Trimming cost V 6 bases and J 7 bases; bases outside gene matches: 7. Germline values: CDR1 DFQATT, CDR2 SNEGSKA (reference sequence). CDR3 amino acids: CSATLAGGREQYV. The CDR3 DNA sequence: TGCAGTGCCACGCTAGCGGGGGGGCGAGAGCAGTACGTC.

In this sample, this clonotype turned up a few times. V is TRBV4-1 and J is TRBJ2-1; 7 nucleotides match TRBD2. Germline V gives CDR1 MGHRA, CDR2 YSYEKL. This CDR3 comprises 13 residues. Trimming at V came to 3 bases and at J to 10 bases, leaving 6 bases not matched to a gene. This chain's CDR3 is CASSQGGDSEQFF. The CDR3 DNA sequence: TGCGCCAGCAGCCAGGGGGGGGACTCCGAGCAGTTCTTC.